The clone carrying this TCR beta chain has a handful of counts. Its antigen is as yet unknown. Treatment of the sample: roughly 10-day PBMC culture with coronavirus spike peptide pools or control peptides (ViraFEST assay). Germline CDR1 SGHNT, CDR2 YYREEE (reference sequence). Trimming stripped 4 bases from V and 4 bases from J, with 17 bases between. The CDR3 extends over 15 amino acids. This specimen comes from a study of vaccination and CD4 T cells after COVID-19. The wider study: Post-COVID specimens were obtained a median about 95 days after diagnosis (range 35 to 161).

Cultured CD4+ T-cell DNA underwent Oncomine TCR Beta short-read sequencing. TCRdb fed the PCR reads into MiXCR, producing one record per CDR3 protein. The repertoire holds some 25,000 distinct CDR3 sequences, with roughly 60% as singletons. J is TRBJ2-5 and V is TRBV5-4, with D perhaps TRBD2 (6 bases). The source of this sequence is a human donor who had recovered from COVID-19. Sample: CD4+ T cells from blood, cultured in vitro. CDR3 sequence reads: CASSGGLPGGETQYF. As DNA, the CDR3 is TGTGCCAGCAGCGGGGGACTCCCCGGGGGAGAGACCCAGTACTTC.